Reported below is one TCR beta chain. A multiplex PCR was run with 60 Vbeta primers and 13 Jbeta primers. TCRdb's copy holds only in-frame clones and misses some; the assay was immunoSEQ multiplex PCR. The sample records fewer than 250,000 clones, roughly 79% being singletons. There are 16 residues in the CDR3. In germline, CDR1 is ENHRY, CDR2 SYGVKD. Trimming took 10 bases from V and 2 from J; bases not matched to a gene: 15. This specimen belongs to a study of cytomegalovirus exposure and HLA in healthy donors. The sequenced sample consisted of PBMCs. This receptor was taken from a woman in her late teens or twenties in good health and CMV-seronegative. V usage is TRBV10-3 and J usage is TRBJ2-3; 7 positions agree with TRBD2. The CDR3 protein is CATLNEDGRFTDTQYF. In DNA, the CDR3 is TGTGCCACACTAAACGAGGACGGGAGGTTCACAGATACGCAGTATTTT.